This TCR beta chain was recovered during a study of CD8+CD57+ T cells in acquired aplastic anemia. The wider study: Sorting CD4+ and CD8+ cells gave DNA averaging 3.2 ug.

V lost 6 bases, J lost 4 bases, and 13 bases lay in between. Germline CDR1 ENHRY, CDR2 SYGVKD. This CDR3 is 13 amino acids long. The template for TCR beta VDJ and CDR3 sequence profiling was genomic DNA. TCRdb processed the reads anew with MiXCR; each CDR3 protein has one entry. The sample lists roughly 500,000 distinct CDR3 sequences, around a third seen once, with less than 0.85% in the top ten. Overall study results and limits: Patients and controls had in common twenty-nine CD8+ CDR3 sequences.

Patients chosen for sequencing had shown CD8+CD57+ cell expansion by flow cytometry. The diagnosis in all patients was severe acquired aplastic anemia. When blood sampling took place, the patients had received no therapy. This clonotype was seen once. Its specificity is unknown. This TCR was sampled from a human donor with aplastic anemia. Sequencing input: sorted CD4+, CD8+, or CD8+CD57+ T cells (not recorded which) from PBMCs. This chain links TRBV10-3 with TRBJ2-7, with D perhaps matching TRBD1 or TRBD2 (5 bases each). In nucleotides, the CDR3 is TGTGCCATCAGGGGTCGGGGCGGATACGAGCAGTACTTC. Its translation: CAIRGRGGYEQYF.